The clone carrying this T cell receptor (beta chain) is a singleton in its sample. The data stem from a study of siplizumab effects on memory and regulatory T cells. This CDR3 is built from 15 residues. Germline values: CDR1 SGDLS, CDR2 YYNGEE. After removal of 4 bases from V and 7 bases from J, the junction contained 12 bases not matched to a gene. Assay: immunoSEQ multiplex PCR; the TCRdb copy retains only in-frame clones and omits some. The sample has 98,000 or so clones; 93% are singletons. The TCR comes from a human donor in good health. Sequences were obtained from Tregs sorted from blood. The chain couples TRBV9 to TRBJ1-1; 8 nucleotides match TRBD1. DNA of the CDR3: TGTGCCAGCAGCCCTTGGGGCAGGGGGCTAGGTGAAGCTTTCTTT. This gives the protein CASSPWGRGLGEAFF.